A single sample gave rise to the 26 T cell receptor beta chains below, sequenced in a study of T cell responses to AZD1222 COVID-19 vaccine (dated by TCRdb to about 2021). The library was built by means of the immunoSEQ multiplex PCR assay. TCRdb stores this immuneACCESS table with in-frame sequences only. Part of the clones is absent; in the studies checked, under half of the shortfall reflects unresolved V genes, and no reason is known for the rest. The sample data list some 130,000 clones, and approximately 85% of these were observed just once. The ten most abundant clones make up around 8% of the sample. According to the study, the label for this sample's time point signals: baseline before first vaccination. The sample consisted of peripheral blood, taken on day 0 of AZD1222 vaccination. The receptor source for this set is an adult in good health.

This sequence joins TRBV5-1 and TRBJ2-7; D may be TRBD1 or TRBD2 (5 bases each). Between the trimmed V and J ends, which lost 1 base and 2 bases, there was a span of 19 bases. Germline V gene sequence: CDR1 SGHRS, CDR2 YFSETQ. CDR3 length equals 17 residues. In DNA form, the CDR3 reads TGCGCCAGCAGCTTGTTGAGGGAGAGGGGTCCTACCTACGAGCAGTACTTC. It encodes CASSLLRERGPTYEQYF.

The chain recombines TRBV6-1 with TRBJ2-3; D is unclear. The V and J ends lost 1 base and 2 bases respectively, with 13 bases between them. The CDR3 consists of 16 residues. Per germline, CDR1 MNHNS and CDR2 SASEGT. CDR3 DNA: TGTGCCAGCAGTGAAGGGGCGGTAGTATTCACAGATACGCAGTATTTT. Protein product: CASSEGAVVFTDTQYF.

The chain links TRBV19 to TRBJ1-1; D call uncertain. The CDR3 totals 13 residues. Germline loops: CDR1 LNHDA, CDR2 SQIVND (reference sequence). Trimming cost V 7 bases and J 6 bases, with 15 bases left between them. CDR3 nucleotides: TGTGCCAGTACCTGGACGGGGAATGCTGAAGCTTTCTTT. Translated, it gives CASTWTGNAEAFF.

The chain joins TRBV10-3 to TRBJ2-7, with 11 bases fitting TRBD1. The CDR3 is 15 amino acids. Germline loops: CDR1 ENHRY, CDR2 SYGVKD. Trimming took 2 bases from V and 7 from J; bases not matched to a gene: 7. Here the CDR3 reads CAISETGQGAGEQYF. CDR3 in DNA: TGTGCCATCAGTGAGACCGGACAGGGGGCTGGGGAGCAGTACTTC.

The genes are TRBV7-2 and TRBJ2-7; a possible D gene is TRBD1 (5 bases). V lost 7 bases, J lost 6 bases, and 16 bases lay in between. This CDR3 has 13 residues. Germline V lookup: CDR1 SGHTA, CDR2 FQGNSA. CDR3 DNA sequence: TGTGCCAGCACGACAGACATATTGGGCGAGCAGTACTTC. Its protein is CASTTDILGEQYF.

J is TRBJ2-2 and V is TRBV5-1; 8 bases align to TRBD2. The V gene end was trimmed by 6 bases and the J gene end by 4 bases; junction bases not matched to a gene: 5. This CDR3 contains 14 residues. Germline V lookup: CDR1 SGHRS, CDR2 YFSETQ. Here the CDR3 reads CASKAGGPTGELFF. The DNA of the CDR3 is TGCGCCAGCAAGGCGGGGGGCCCCACCGGGGAGCTGTTTTTT.

CDR3 DNA sequence: TGTGCCAGCAGCCCCGAAACTAGCGGGGTGACAGATACGCAGTATTTT. This encodes CASSPETSGVTDTQYF. The gene calls are TRBV9 and TRBJ2-3; TRBD2 matches at 10 bases. There are 16 residues in the CDR3. CDR1 and CDR2 (germline): SGDLS, YYNGEE. With 4 bases clipped from V and 3 bases from J, the junction kept 8 bases outside the gene matches.

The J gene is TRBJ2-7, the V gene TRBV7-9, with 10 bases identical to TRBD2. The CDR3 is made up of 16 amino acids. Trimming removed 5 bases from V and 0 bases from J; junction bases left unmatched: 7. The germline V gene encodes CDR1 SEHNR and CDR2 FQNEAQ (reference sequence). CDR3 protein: CASSPSTSGFSYEQYF. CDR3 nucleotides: TGTGCCAGCAGCCCGTCGACTAGCGGGTTCTCCTACGAGCAGTACTTC.

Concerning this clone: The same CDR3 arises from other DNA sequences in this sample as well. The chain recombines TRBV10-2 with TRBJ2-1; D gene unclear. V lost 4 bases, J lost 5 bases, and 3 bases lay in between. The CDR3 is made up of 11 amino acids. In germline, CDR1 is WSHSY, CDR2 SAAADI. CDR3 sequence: CASSAHNEQFF. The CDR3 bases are TGCGCCAGCAGTGCCCACAATGAGCAGTTCTTC.

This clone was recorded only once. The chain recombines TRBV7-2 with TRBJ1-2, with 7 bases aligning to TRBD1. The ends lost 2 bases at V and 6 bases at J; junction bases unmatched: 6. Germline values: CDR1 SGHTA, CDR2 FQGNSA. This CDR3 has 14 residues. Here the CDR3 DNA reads TGTGCCAGCAGCTTACAGGGGGTAGCCCATGGCTACACCTTC. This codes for CASSLQGVAHGYTF. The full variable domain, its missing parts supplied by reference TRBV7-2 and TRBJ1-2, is GAGVSQSPSNKVTEKGKDVELRCDPISGHTALYWYRQSLGQGLEFLIYFQGNSAPDKSGLPSDRFSAERTGGSVSTLTIQRTQQEDSAVYLCASSLQGVAHGYTFGSGTRLTVV.

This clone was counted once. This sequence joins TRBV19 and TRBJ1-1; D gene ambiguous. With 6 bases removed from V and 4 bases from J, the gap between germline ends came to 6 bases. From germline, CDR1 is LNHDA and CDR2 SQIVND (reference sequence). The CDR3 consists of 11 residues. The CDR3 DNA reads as TGTGCCAGTAGGGGCCCCACTGAAGCTTTCTTT. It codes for CASRGPTEAFF.

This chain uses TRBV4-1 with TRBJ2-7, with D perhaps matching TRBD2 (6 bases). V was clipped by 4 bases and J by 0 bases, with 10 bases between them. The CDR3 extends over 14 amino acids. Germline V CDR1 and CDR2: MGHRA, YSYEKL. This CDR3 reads CASSLGGNSYEQYF. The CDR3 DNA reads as TGCGCCAGCAGCCTGGGCGGGAACTCCTACGAGCAGTACTTC.

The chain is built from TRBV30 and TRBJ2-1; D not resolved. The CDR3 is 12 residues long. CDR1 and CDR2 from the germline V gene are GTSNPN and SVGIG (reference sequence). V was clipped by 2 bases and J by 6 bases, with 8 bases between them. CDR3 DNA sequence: TGTGCCTGGAGTCACGAAGGCAATGAGCAGTTCTTC. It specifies CAWSHEGNEQFF.

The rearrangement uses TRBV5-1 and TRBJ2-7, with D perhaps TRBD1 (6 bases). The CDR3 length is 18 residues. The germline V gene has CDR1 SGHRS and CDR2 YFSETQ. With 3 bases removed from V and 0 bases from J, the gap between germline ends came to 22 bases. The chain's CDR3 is CASSSGLSRGSISYEQYF. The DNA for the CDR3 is TGCGCCAGCAGCTCCGGACTCTCCAGGGGATCTATCTCCTACGAGCAGTACTTC.

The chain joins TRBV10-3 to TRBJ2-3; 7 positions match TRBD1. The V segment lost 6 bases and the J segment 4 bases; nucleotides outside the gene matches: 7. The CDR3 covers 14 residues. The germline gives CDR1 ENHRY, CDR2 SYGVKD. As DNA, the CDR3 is TGTGCCATCAGAAGGGACAGTCTCTCAGATACGCAGTATTTT. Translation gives CAIRRDSLSDTQYF.

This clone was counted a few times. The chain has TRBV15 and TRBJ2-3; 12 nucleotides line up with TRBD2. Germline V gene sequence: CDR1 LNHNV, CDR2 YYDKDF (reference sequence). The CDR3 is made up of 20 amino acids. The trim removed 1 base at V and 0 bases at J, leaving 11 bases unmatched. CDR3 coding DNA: TGTGCCACCAGCAGAGGAGGGAGACTAGCGGGGGTCTCTAGCACAGATACGCAGTATTTT. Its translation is CATSRGGRLAGVSSTDTQYF.

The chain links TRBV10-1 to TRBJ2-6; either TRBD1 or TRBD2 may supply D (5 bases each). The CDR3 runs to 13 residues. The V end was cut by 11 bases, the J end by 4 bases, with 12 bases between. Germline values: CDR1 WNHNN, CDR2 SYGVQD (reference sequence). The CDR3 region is CAGTFSGANVLTF. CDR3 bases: TGCGCCGGGACGTTCTCAGGGGCCAACGTCCTGACTTTC.

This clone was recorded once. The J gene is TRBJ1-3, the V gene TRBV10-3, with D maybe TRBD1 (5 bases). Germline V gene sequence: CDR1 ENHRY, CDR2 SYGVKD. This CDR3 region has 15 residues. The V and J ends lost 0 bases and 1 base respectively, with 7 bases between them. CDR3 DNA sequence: TGTGCCATCAGTGAGTCGGAGGGGTCTGGAAACACCATATATTTT. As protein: CAISESEGSGNTIYF.

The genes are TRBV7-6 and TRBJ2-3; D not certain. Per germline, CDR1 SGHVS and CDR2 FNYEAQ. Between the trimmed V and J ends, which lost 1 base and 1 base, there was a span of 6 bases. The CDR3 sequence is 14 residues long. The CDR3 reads CASSLEGRTDTQYF. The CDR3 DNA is TGTGCCAGCAGCTTAGAAGGTCGCACAGATACGCAGTATTTT.

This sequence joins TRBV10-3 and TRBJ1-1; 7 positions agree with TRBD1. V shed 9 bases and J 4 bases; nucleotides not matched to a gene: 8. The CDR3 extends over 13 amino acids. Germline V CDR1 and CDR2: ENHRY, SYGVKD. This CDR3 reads CAMRDSGGTEAFF. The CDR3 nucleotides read TGTGCCATGCGGGACAGCGGAGGCACTGAAGCTTTCTTT.

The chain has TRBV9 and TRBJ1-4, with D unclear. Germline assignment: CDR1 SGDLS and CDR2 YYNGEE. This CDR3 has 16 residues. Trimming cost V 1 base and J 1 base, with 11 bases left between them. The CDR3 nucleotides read TGTGCCAGCAGCGTAAACGTAGGGTTAACTAATGAAAAACTGTTTTTT. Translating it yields CASSVNVGLTNEKLFF.

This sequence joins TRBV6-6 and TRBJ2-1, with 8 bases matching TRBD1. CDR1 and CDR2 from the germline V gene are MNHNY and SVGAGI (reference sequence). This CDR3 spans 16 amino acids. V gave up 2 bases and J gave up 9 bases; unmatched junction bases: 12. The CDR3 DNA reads TGTGCCAGCAGTTACGCTGGACAGGGTATGAAGGCTGAGCAGTTCTTC. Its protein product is CASSYAGQGMKAEQFF.

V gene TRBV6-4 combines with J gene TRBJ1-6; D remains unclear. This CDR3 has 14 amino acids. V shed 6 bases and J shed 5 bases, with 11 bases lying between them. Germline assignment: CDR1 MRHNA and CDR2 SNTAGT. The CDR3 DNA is TGTGCCAGCAGATCTCAGGCGGATAATTCACCCCTCCACTTT. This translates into CASRSQADNSPLHF.

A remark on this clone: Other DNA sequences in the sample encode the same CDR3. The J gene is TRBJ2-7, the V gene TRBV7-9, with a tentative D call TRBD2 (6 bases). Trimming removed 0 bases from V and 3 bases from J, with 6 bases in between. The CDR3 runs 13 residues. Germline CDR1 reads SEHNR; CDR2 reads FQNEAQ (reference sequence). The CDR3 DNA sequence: TGTGCCAGCAGCTTAGCCGGGGGCTACGAGCAGTACTTC. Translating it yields CASSLAGGYEQYF.

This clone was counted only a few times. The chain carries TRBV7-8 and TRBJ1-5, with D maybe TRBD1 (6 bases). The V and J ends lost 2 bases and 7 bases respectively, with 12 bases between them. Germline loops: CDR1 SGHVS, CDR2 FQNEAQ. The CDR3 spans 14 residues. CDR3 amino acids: CASSLQGFRQPQHF. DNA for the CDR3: TGTGCCAGCAGCTTACAGGGGTTCAGGCAGCCCCAGCATTTT.

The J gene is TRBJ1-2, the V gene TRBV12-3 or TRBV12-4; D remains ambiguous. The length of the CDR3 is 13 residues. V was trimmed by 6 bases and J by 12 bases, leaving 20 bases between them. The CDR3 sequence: CASRKQRAVSDTF. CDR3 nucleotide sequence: TGTGCCAGCAGAAAACAGAGGGCTGTATCTGACACCTTC.